This T cell receptor (beta chain) was retrieved from a study of cytomegalovirus exposure and HLA in healthy donors. 13 Jbeta primers and 60 Vbeta primers were used for the PCR. TCRdb's table, derived via immunoSEQ multiplex PCR, lists solely in-frame clones and lacks some. The sample table includes some 55,000 clones. Remarks on this clone: Its antigen is not known.

The germline V gene encodes CDR1 MGHRA and CDR2 YSYEKL. The CDR3 totals 18 residues. V lost 0 bases to trimming and J lost 6 bases; unmatched junction nucleotides: 13. Study conclusions and caveats: TCR beta V segments were, for the most part, productive about 90% or about 30% of the time in an earlier analysis.

This TCR derives from a man younger than 35 in good health and CMV-seropositive. The sample consisted of PBMCs. The rearrangement links TRBV4-1 to TRBJ2-1, with 8 nucleotides matching TRBD1. CDR3 coding DNA: TGCGCCAGCAGCCAAGATCGAGAAGGGACAGGACTTGGCAATGAGCAGTTCTTC. Translating it yields CASSQDREGTGLGNEQFF.